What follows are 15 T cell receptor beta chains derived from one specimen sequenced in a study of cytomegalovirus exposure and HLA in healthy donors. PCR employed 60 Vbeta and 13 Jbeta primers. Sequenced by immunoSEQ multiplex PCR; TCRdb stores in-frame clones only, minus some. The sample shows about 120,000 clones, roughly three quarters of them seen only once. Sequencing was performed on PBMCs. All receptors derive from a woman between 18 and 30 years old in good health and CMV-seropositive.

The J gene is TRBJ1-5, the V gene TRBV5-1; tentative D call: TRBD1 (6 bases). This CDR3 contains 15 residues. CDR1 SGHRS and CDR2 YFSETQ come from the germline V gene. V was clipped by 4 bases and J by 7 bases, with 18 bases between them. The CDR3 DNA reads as TGCGCCAGCAGCCCAGGGGATGTCTGGTCCCAGCCCCAGCATTTT. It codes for CASSPGDVWSQPQHF.

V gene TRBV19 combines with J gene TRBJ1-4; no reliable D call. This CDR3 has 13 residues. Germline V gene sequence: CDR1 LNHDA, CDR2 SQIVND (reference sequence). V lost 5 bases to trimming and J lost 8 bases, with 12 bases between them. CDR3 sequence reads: CASSYTDREKLFF. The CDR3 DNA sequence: TGTGCCAGTAGTTACACAGATCGCGAAAAACTGTTTTTT.

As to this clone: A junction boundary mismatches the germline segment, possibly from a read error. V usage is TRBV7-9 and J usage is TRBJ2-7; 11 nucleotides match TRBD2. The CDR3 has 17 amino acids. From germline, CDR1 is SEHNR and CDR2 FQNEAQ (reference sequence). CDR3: CSSSSFKTSGTYYEQYF. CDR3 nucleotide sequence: TGTTCCAGCAGCTCCTTTAAGACTAGCGGGACCTACTACGAGCAGTACTTC.

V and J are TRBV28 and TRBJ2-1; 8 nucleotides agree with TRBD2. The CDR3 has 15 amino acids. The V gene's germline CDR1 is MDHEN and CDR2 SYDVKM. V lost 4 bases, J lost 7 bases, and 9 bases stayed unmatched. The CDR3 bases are TGTGCCAGCAGTTCGCCGGGACTAGTAGGTAATGAGCAGTTCTTC. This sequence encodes CASSSPGLVGNEQFF.

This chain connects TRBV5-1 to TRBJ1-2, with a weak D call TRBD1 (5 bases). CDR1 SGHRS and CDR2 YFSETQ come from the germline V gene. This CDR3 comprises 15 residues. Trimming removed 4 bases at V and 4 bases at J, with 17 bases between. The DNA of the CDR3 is TGCGCCAGCAGCGTACAGGTTACCGGGGGCTATGGCTACACCTTC. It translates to CASSVQVTGGYGYTF.

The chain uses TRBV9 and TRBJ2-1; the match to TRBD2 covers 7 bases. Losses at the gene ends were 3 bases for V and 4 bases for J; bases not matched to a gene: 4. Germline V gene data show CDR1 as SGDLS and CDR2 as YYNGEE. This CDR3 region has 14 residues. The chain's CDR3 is CASSGTSVYNEQFF. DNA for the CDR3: TGTGCCAGCAGCGGAACTAGCGTTTACAATGAGCAGTTCTTC.

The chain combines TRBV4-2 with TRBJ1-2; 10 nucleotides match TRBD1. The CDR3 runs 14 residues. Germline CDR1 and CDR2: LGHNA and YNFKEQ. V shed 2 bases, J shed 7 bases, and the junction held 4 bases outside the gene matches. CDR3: CASSQRDRGPGYTF. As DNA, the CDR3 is TGTGCCAGCAGCCAACGCGACAGGGGGCCTGGCTACACCTTC.

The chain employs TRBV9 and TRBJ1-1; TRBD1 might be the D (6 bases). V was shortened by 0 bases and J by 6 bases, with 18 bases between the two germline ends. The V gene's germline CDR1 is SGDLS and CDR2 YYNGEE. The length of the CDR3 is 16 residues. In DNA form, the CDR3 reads TGTGCCAGCAGCGTAGAGACAGGATCCTCCGACTCTGAAGCTTTCTTT. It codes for CASSVETGSSDSEAFF.

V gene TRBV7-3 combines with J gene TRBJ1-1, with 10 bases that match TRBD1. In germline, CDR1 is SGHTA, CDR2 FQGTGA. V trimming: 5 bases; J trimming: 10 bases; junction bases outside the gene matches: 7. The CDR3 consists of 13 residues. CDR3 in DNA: TGTGCCAGCAGCCGTGGAGGACAGGGGGGAGCTTTCTTT. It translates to CASSRGGQGGAFF.

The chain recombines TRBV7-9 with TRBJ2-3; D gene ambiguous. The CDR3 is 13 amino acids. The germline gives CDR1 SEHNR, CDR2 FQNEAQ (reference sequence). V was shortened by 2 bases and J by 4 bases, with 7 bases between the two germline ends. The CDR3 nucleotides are TGTGCCAGCAGCTTAAATTCTCCAGATACGCAGTATTTT. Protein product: CASSLNSPDTQYF.

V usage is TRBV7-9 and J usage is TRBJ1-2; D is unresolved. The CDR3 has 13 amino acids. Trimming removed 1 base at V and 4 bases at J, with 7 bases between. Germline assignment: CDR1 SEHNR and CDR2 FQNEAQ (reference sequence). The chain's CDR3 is CASSLGDTYGYTF. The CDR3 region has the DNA TGTGCCAGCAGCTTAGGTGACACCTATGGCTACACCTTC.

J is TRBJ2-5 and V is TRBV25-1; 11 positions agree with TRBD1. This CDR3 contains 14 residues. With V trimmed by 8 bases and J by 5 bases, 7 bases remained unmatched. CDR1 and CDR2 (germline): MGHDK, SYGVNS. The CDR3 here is CASSPGQGVETQYF. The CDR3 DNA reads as TGTGCCAGCTCCCCGGGACAGGGGGTGGAGACCCAGTACTTC.

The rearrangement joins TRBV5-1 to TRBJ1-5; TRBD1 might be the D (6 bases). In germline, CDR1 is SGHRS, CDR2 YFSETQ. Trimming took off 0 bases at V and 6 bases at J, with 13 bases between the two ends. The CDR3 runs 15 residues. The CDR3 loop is CASSLEPGVGQPQHF. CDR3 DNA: TGCGCCAGCAGCTTGGAACCAGGGGTGGGTCAGCCCCAGCATTTT.

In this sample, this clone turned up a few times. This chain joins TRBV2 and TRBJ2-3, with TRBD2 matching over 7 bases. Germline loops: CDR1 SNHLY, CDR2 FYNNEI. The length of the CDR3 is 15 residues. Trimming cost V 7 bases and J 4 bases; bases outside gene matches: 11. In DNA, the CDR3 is TGTGCCAGCAAGACGGGCGGGAGAGGGCCAGATACGCAGTATTTT. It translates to CASKTGGRGPDTQYF.

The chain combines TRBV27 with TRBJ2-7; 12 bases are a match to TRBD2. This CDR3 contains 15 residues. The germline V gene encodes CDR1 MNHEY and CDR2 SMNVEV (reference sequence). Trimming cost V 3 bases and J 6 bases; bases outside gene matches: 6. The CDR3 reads CASSLFLAGGTEQYF. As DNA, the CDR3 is TGTGCCAGCAGTTTGTTCCTAGCGGGAGGGACCGAGCAGTACTTC.